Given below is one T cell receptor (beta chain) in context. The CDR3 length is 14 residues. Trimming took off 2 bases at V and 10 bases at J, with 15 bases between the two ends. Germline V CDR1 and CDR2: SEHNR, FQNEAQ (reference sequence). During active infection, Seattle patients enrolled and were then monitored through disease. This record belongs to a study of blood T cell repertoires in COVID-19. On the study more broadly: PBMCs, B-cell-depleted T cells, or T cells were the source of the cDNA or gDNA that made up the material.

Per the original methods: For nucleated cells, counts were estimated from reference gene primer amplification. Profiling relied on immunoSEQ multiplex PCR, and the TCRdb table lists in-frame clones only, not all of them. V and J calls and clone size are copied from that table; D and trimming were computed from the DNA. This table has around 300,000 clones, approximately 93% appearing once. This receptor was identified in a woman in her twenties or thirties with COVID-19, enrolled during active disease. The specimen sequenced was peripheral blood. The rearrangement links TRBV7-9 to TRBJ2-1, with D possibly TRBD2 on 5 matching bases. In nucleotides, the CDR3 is TGTGCCAGCAGCTTAAGTCCGGCCCGGAGGGAGCAGTTCTTC. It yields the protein CASSLSPARREQFF.